The present T cell receptor (beta chain) was sequenced within a study of CD8 T cells in ankylosing spondylitis. This CDR3 spans 15 amino acids. Trimming removed 6 bases from V and 0 bases from J, with 14 bases in between. Germline lookup yields CDR1 MNHNS and CDR2 SASEGT. TCRdb itself ran the 5' RACE reads through MiXCR, one entry per CDR3 protein. In the table there are about 35,000 distinct CDR3 sequences, 10% of which are singletons. This clonotype was recorded many times. The specimen sequenced was blood, either unsorted or a sorted T cell fraction (not recorded which). This rearrangement joins TRBV6-1 to TRBJ1-2, with D possibly matching TRBD1 (6 bases). This TCR was sampled from a male donor with ankylosing spondylitis or in good health (not recorded which). As DNA, the CDR3 is TGTGCCAGCAGCCGACACAGGGACCCTAACTATGGCTACACCTTC. Amino acids: CASSRHRDPNYGYTF.